This TCR beta chain is from a study of shared clonotypes between healthy human individuals (dated by TCRdb to about 2020). Some background on the complete study: A couple of women and a few men aged 18 to 49 years were included in the cohort. For each donor, CD4 naive and CD4 memory were each run on three plates, CD8 naive on two plates, and CD8 memory on one plate. Blood TCR repertoires of five healthy adults were deeply sequenced to estimate repertoire size and the extent of clonotype sharing between individuals. To increase sequencing depth and limit assay-specific biases, TCR repertoire library preparation and sequencing were carried out by different laboratories using diverse techniques. Between about 0.94 and 8.9 billion PBMCs per donor were obtained by leukapheresis. Paper-wide results and their limitations: Rarefaction of sorted-subset datasets indicated incomplete sequencing despite the large sequencing depth. Larger estimated clonotype richness was generally found for naive subsets than for memory subsets. Only blood was sampled, and tissue TCR repertoires likely differ from those in blood. Sharing across a few donors was observed for around 5% of naive CD4, 3% to 3.5% of naive CD8, over 2% of memory CD4, and around 0.42% of memory CD8 clonotypes. Compared with non-shared clonotypes, the clonotypes found in all four sorted-subset donors had higher generation probabilities. Based on pairwise subsampling, the degree of clonotype sharing among donors was expected to be affected by sequencing depth. The genetic and exposure-history diversity represented was limited by the small number of donors.

The donors were healthy, HIV-negative adults with no recently reported acute infections or vaccinations. Only Caucasian adults living in Nashville, Tennessee, USA were represented among the donors. CD8 memory samples consisted of magnetically selected CD45RO+ cells combined with CCR7-negative CD45RA+ effector memory (TemRA) cells. After blood collection by leukapheresis, PBMCs were isolated using Ficoll-Histopaque density gradient centrifugation and then cryopreserved in the vapor phase of liquid nitrogen. Analytical flow cytometry was used to check the purity and quantity of every magnetically sorted T cell population. Genomic DNA was isolated from every sorted fraction and measured by UV absorbance on a Nanodrop 2000c. Points on this clone: The antigen this receptor binds is unknown. No per-base quality is available; no much larger clone lies one base away.

Using the deep immunoSEQ assay, multiplex PCR amplified TCR CDR3 regions from genomic DNA. For each cell subset, the extracted genomic DNA was distributed evenly across all wells of several immunoSEQ 96-well plates, and each plate served as one replicate. Each replicate PCR for sorted subsets received around 200 ng genomic DNA, equal to roughly 30,000 T cell genomes. Purified libraries were measured with a Qubit 3.0 fluorometer, size-checked on a Bioanalyzer 2100, and measured again with the KAPA Library Quantification kit. Every immunoSEQ 96-well plate was sequenced on a separate single-read 150-cycle Illumina NextSeq 550 flow cell. The published analysis was carried out like this. The immunoSEQ output contained only junctional sequences without quality scores, so filtering could not match that applied to full-length reads. Sequences were annotated with PyIR, a Python wrapper for IgBLAST v1.9, and V/J genes and CDR3 were assigned using IMGT germline references. Reads were removed for weak V/J assignments (E-value above 1e-6), missing CDR3, stop codons, out-of-frame junctions, or ambiguous translated residues. V3J clonotypes were defined by identical inferred V gene, J gene, and CDR3 amino acid sequence. Percentage overlap between repertoires was computed as shared unique clonotypes divided by the size of the smaller repertoire. Three approaches were used to assess repertoire richness: RTK rarefaction, the Chao1 estimator, and Recon v2.1 estimates of unobserved clonotypes. Generation probabilities for all TCRbeta clonotypes obtained by the gDNA method from a handful of donors were computed using OLGA. This immuneACCESS table, as held by TCRdb, lists in-frame sequences with V and J called but not all clones. Of the missing ones, under half trace to an unresolved V gene in checked studies; the others have no known cause. That table furnishes V, J and clone size, whereas the DNA furnished D and trimming. The sample data list approximately 640,000 clones, and about nine tenths of these were observed just once. The ten biggest clones cover approximately 35% of the sample.

Relative to germline, V is 4 bases shorter and J is 0 bases shorter, with 7 bases between their ends. The germline V gene (reference sequence) supplies CDR1 LNHDA and CDR2 SQIVND. From the cysteine up to the phenylalanine, the CDR3 has a length of 14 residues. Just CDR3 DNA is preserved here, 42 bases in frame from base 1. This clonotype was obtained from a man younger than 35 in good health. Some clones in this sample may be carry-over from other donors' samples. Sequencing used memory CD8+ T cells from PBMCs. In light of the paper, this sample's cell subset or site label describes: CD45RO+ cells pooled with CCR7-negative TemRA cells. The V and J genes are TRBV19 and TRBJ2-1, with the D gene call left open. The DNA reads as follows: TGTGCCAGTAGTAGGAGAAGCTCCTACAATGAGCAGTTCTTC. Translated, this is CASSRRSSYNEQFF.